This T cell receptor beta chain was documented in a study of beta chain features in type 1 diabetes. Study results and limitations: The naive, central memory and Treg TCRB repertoires showed an apparent similarity that was greater among patients than among healthy donors.

From germline, CDR1 is SGDLS and CDR2 YYNGEE. V dropped 0 bases and J dropped 1 base, with 6 bases sitting between them. The CDR3 extends over 14 amino acids. As to this clone: What it binds is not known.

Investigators reverse transcribed all isolated RNA, so they sequenced expressed TCRB transcripts. TCRdb keeps only in-frame clones here, not all; method: immunoSEQ multiplex PCR. The sample yields more than 85,000 clones, about two fifths seen once. The V gene is TRBV9, the J gene TRBJ2-3; the D is unclear. Sequenced: stem cell memory CD4+ T cells from blood. The sequence came from a woman aged 18 to 35 in good health. The CDR3 protein is CASSVVAGTDTQYF. Written as DNA, the CDR3 is TGTGCCAGCAGCGTAGTAGCAGGCACAGATACGCAGTATTTT.